A single sample gave rise to the 31 T cell receptor beta chains below, sequenced in a study of cytomegalovirus exposure and HLA in healthy donors. Both 60 Vbeta primers and 13 Jbeta primers went into the PCR. Profiled with immunoSEQ multiplex PCR; TCRdb holds only in-frame clones, not every one. This table has around 60,000 clones, under 85% appearing once. Material for sequencing was PBMCs. The receptors shown here come from a man aged 45-60 years in good health and CMV-seropositive.

The chain recombines TRBV10-3 with TRBJ2-3, with 8 bases that match TRBD1. This CDR3 is built from 14 residues. Germline values: CDR1 ENHRY, CDR2 SYGVKD. The J segment lost 4 bases and the V segment lost 6 bases, leaving 6 bases of the junction unmatched. The CDR3 here is CAIRRQGNSDTQYF. CDR3 in DNA: TGTGCCATCAGGAGACAGGGGAATTCAGATACGCAGTATTTT.

The chain recombines TRBV10-3 with TRBJ1-5; 9 bases are shared with TRBD1. CDR3 size: 15 residues. Germline-derived CDR1 and CDR2 are ENHRY and SYGVKD. The trim removed 6 bases at V and 3 bases at J, leaving 6 bases unmatched. CDR3 sequence reads: CAISKGQGINQPQHF. The CDR3 DNA reads TGTGCCATCAGCAAGGGACAGGGCATCAATCAGCCCCAGCATTTT.

This clone was detected only a few times. Other DNA sequences in the same sample also yield this CDR3. The chain joins TRBV30 to TRBJ2-7, with D maybe TRBD2 (6 bases). The V and J ends lost 1 base and 0 bases respectively, with 7 bases between them. The CDR3 is 13 residues long. Germline V gene sequence: CDR1 GTSNPN, CDR2 SVGIG (reference sequence). CDR3 loop: CAWSGDSSYEQYF. CDR3 nucleotide sequence: TGTGCCTGGAGTGGGGACTCCTCCTACGAGCAGTACTTC.

J is TRBJ1-5 and V is TRBV27, with D unclear. Trimming cost V 5 bases and J 1 base, with 15 bases left between them. The germline V gene encodes CDR1 MNHEY and CDR2 SMNVEV (reference sequence). The CDR3 loop spans 16 amino acids. CDR3 protein: CASSVRHPRSNQPQHF. The CDR3 DNA reads as TGTGCCAGCAGTGTTCGTCACCCGCGGAGCAATCAGCCCCAGCATTTT.

There are a few counts of this clone. The chain is built from TRBV27 and TRBJ2-2, with 7 bases fitting TRBD1. CDR3 size: 16 residues. Losses at the gene ends were 6 bases for V and 8 bases for J; bases not matched to a gene: 15. Germline V gene sequence: CDR1 MNHEY, CDR2 SMNVEV (reference sequence). The CDR3 DNA is TGTGCCAGCAGACTATTAAATACAGGGGTAGCGGGGGAGCTGTTTTTT. Its translation: CASRLLNTGVAGELFF.

The CDR3 loop reads CASIPLGGSYNEQFF. DNA for the CDR3: TGTGCCAGTATTCCCTTAGGGGGCAGCTACAATGAGCAGTTCTTC. The chain recombines TRBV19 with TRBJ2-1; the match to TRBD1 covers 7 bases. The CDR3 has 15 residues. V lost 7 bases, J lost 3 bases, and 9 bases stayed unmatched. Germline lookup yields CDR1 LNHDA and CDR2 SQIVND (reference sequence).

The CDR3 DNA reads as TGTGCCAGCAGTCCCGATGGCGGATTAATCAATGAGCAGTTCTTC. This encodes CASSPDGGLINEQFF. V is TRBV28 and J is TRBJ2-1; no firm D call. The ends were cut back, 5 bases at V and 6 bases at J, with 17 bases in the middle. In germline, CDR1 is MDHEN, CDR2 SYDVKM. The CDR3 consists of 15 residues.

The chain uses TRBV29-1 and TRBJ2-1; D is unclear. The CDR3 contains 16 residues. Trimming cost V 8 bases and J 0 bases, with 20 bases left between them. Germline CDR1 reads SQVTM; CDR2 reads ANQGSEA. As DNA, the CDR3 is TGCAGCTCCGATGATTTAGGCGGTTCCTCCTACAATGAGCAGTTCTTC. It specifies CSSDDLGGSSYNEQFF.

The chain carries TRBV5-8 and TRBJ2-1, with 8 nucleotides matching TRBD1. The germline V gene has CDR1 SGHTS and CDR2 YDEGEE. The CDR3 length is 13 residues. With 0 bases clipped from V and 8 bases from J, the junction kept 1 base outside the gene matches. For the CDR3, the DNA is TGTGCCAGCAGCTTGGTGGACAGGGATGAGCAGTTCTTC. Its translation: CASSLVDRDEQFF.

In its sample, this clone was seen a few times. The rearrangement joins TRBV7-9 to TRBJ1-1, with 8 bases matching TRBD1. The CDR3 extends over 13 amino acids. Germline assignment: CDR1 SEHNR and CDR2 FQNEAQ (reference sequence). With 5 bases clipped from V and 4 bases from J, the junction kept 3 bases outside the gene matches. The CDR3 reads CASSETGATEAFF. CDR3 nucleotide sequence: TGTGCCAGCAGCGAGACAGGGGCCACTGAAGCTTTCTTT.

The CDR3 nucleotides read TGTGCCAGTAGTATTACGGGATACCGACAGGGGCTAGAGCAGTACTTC. Translated, it gives CASSITGYRQGLEQYF. V and J are TRBV19 and TRBJ2-7; 8 bases are a match to TRBD1. V lost 3 bases and J lost 7; bases outside the gene matches: 14. Looked up from germline, CDR1 is LNHDA and CDR2 is SQIVND (reference sequence). This CDR3 is 16 amino acids long.

This clone was seen a few times. The chain combines TRBV5-6 with TRBJ2-6; weak D call: TRBD1 (6 bases). CDR3 length: 16 amino acids. With 7 bases removed from V and 0 bases from J, the gap between germline ends came to 14 bases. Germline V gives CDR1 SGHDT, CDR2 YYEEEE. CDR3 DNA: TGTGCCAGCGACAGGATCAGCCTCTCTGGGGCCAACGTCCTGACTTTC. Its translation: CASDRISLSGANVLTF.

This clone was counted a few times. The chain is built from TRBV6-5 and TRBJ1-1; D gene uncertain. The CDR3 runs to 13 residues. V was cut by 5 bases and J by 4 bases, with 11 bases left in between. Germline CDR1 and CDR2: MNHEY and SVGAGI. The CDR3 DNA is TGTGCCAGCAGTAGAGGGTTGAGCACTGAAGCTTTCTTT. Protein product: CASSRGLSTEAFF.

DNA of the CDR3: TGTGCCAGCTCACCAGCATCGGGGGGCAGGGTCGAGACCCAGTACTTC. It yields the protein CASSPASGGRVETQYF. The genes are TRBV18 and TRBJ2-5; D is perhaps TRBD2 (7 bases). Germline V gene sequence: CDR1 KGHSH, CDR2 LQKENI. The CDR3 sequence is 16 residues long. Trimming left V 2 bases short and J 5 bases short, with 18 bases between.

This sequence joins TRBV25-1 and TRBJ1-2; 8 bases agree with TRBD1. Trimming removed 2 bases from V and 8 bases from J; junction bases left unmatched: 10. CDR1 and CDR2 from the germline V gene are MGHDK and SYGVNS. This CDR3 contains 15 residues. The CDR3 here is CASSEARQGSQGYTF. As DNA, the CDR3 is TGTGCCAGCAGTGAAGCCAGACAGGGGTCACAGGGCTACACCTTC.

The chain carries TRBV30 and TRBJ2-5; 8 nucleotides agree with TRBD1. Germline V gene sequence: CDR1 GTSNPN, CDR2 SVGIG (reference sequence). Trimming at V came to 0 bases and at J to 5 bases, leaving 8 bases not matched to a gene. The CDR3 contains 15 residues. CDR3 in amino acids: CAWSVMAGGRETQYF. The CDR3 DNA reads TGTGCCTGGAGTGTAATGGCAGGGGGCCGTGAGACCCAGTACTTC.

The gene calls are TRBV27 and TRBJ2-5; D is possibly TRBD2 (6 bases). CDR1 is MNHEY and CDR2 is SMNVEV in the germline V gene (reference sequence). Trimming stripped 8 bases from V and 6 bases from J, with 19 bases between. The CDR3 runs 14 residues. CDR3 sequence: CASGETSIGQTQYF. CDR3 in DNA: TGTGCCAGCGGAGAAACTAGCATCGGGCAGACCCAGTACTTC.

The J gene is TRBJ2-1, the V gene TRBV28; TRBD2 is a possible D gene (6 bases). This CDR3 spans 15 amino acids. V dropped 3 bases and J dropped 4 bases, with 13 bases sitting between them. Germline assignment: CDR1 MDHEN and CDR2 SYDVKM. The CDR3 spells CASSFLAGSYNEQFF. The CDR3 coding sequence is TGTGCCAGCAGTTTTCTAGCCGGGAGTTACAATGAGCAGTTCTTC.

The chain combines TRBV6-6 with TRBJ1-4; D is perhaps TRBD1 (5 bases). Trimming left V 4 bases short and J 4 bases short, with 13 bases between. The CDR3 spans 15 residues. CDR1 MNHNY and CDR2 SVGAGI come from the germline V gene (reference sequence). As DNA, the CDR3 is TGTGCCAGCAGTTTTGGGGGGGGTAATAATGAAAAACTGTTTTTT. Translation gives CASSFGGGNNEKLFF.

V and J are TRBV18 and TRBJ1-2; perhaps TRBD1 as D (5 bases). Trimming shortened V by 3 bases and J by 5 bases, and 19 bases separated the two germline ends. Germline CDR1 is KGHSH and CDR2 is LQKENI. The CDR3 has 16 residues. The CDR3 protein is CASSPREGRGEYGYTF. The CDR3 DNA reads TGTGCCAGCTCACCGAGGGAGGGGCGAGGAGAGTATGGCTACACCTTC.

This rearrangement joins TRBV4-1 to TRBJ1-6, with TRBD1 identical over 7 bases. The CDR3 length is 16 residues. Germline CDR1 MGHRA, CDR2 YSYEKL. V shed 1 base and J 3 bases; nucleotides not matched to a gene: 3. The CDR3: CASSQGRQGYNSPLHF. The DNA for the CDR3 is TGCGCCAGCAGCCAAGGGCGACAGGGCTATAATTCACCCCTCCACTTT.

This rearrangement joins TRBV18 to TRBJ2-5; D possibly corresponds to TRBD1 (5 bases). The DNA end is a closer match to TRBJ2-7, so the J assignment may be wrong. Germline values: CDR1 KGHSH, CDR2 LQKENI. The CDR3 runs 17 residues. The CDR3 region is CASSPQTDTVVRYEQYF. The CDR3 DNA sequence: TGTGCCAGCTCACCACAAACGGACACAGTGGTCCGCTACGAGCAGTACTTC.

The chain links TRBV6-5 to TRBJ2-1, with 7 positions matching TRBD2. This CDR3 contains 15 residues. The germline V gene encodes CDR1 MNHEY and CDR2 SVGAGI. With V trimmed by 5 bases and J by 6 bases, 10 bases remained unmatched. CDR3 region: CASSHGRPPTNEQFF. CDR3 nucleotide sequence: TGTGCCAGCAGTCACGGGAGGCCCCCGACCAATGAGCAGTTCTTC.

This clone was seen a few times. This chain links TRBV2 with TRBJ1-5; D may be TRBD1 (6 bases). The germline CDR1 and CDR2 sequences are SNHLY and FYNNEI. Trimming took 5 bases from V and 6 from J, leaving 11 bases between them. The length of the CDR3 is 13 residues. CDR3 sequence (DNA): TGTGCCAGCAGTTGGACAGAAGGTCAGCCCCAGCATTTT. It specifies CASSWTEGQPQHF.

This chain joins TRBV7-9 and TRBJ1-5; D perhaps matches TRBD1 (5 bases). Germline V gives CDR1 SEHNR, CDR2 FQNEAQ (reference sequence). The CDR3 contains 17 residues. V lost 1 base to trimming and J lost 3 bases, with 16 bases between them. The CDR3 DNA follows: TGTGCCAGCAGCTTAGGCGAGGGGAGGGGAACCAATCAGCCCCAGCATTTT. Translating it yields CASSLGEGRGTNQPQHF.

The chain has TRBV5-4 and TRBJ2-3; 7 bases agree with TRBD2. Trimming cost V 0 bases and J 7 bases; bases outside gene matches: 11. Germline values: CDR1 SGHNT, CDR2 YYREEE (reference sequence). This CDR3 spans 16 amino acids. Written as DNA, the CDR3 is TGTGCCAGCAGCTTGGCGGGGGGTAGGGCCCAACATACGCAGTATTTT. This translates into CASSLAGGRAQHTQYF.

This clone has a handful of counts. The V gene is TRBV27, the J gene TRBJ2-3; 8 bases map to TRBD2. Trimming cost V 6 bases and J 3 bases; bases outside gene matches: 5. Germline values: CDR1 MNHEY, CDR2 SMNVEV (reference sequence). The CDR3 sequence is 14 residues long. CDR3: CASRRTSSTDTQYF. The CDR3 nucleotides are TGTGCCAGCAGGAGGACTAGCTCGACAGATACGCAGTATTTT.

This clone occurred once. V and J are TRBV9 and TRBJ2-7; D is perhaps TRBD2 (7 bases). The ends were cut back, 0 bases at V and 7 bases at J, with 14 bases in the middle. CDR3 length: 14 residues. Germline assignment: CDR1 SGDLS and CDR2 YYNGEE. CDR3 loop: CASSVVGGAQEQYF. The CDR3 DNA follows: TGTGCCAGCAGCGTAGTTGGGGGGGCGCAGGAGCAGTACTTC.

There are a few counts of this clone. This chain connects TRBV28 to TRBJ2-1, with 7 bases lining up with TRBD2. Germline V gene data show CDR1 as MDHEN and CDR2 as SYDVKM. After removal of 3 bases from V and 0 bases from J, the junction contained 17 bases not matched to a gene. The CDR3 is made up of 20 amino acids. The CDR3 DNA is TGTGCCAGCAGTTTCCCCGGGAGGACTACAACCAAGGGCTCCTACAATGAGCAGTTCTTC. It yields the protein CASSFPGRTTTKGSYNEQFF.

The chain links TRBV28 to TRBJ2-1; 7 nucleotides line up with TRBD1. CDR1 is MDHEN and CDR2 is SYDVKM in the germline V gene. The CDR3 is 15 amino acids. Losses at the gene ends were 2 bases for V and 5 bases for J; bases not matched to a gene: 6. The CDR3: CASSLEGARHNEQFF. The CDR3 bases are TGTGCCAGCAGTTTAGAGGGGGCCCGACACAATGAGCAGTTCTTC.

J is TRBJ1-1 and V is TRBV12-2. TRBV12-2 represents a pseudogene. This CDR3 contains 17 residues. Written as DNA, the CDR3 is TGTGCAAGTCGCTTAGCACTTTCGTACCCGAAGAACACTGAAGCTTTCTTT. Protein: CASRLALSYPKNTEAFF.